This T cell receptor (beta chain) was found in a study of blood T cell repertoires in COVID-19. Whole-study context: Samples came from the United States, Italy and Spain, spanning acute and convalescent COVID-19.

The cohort comprised adults aged about 18 to 100 years residing in approximately 25 US areas. Donors were grouped by their self-reported clinical history. Germline V gene sequence: CDR1 SNHLY, CDR2 FYNNEI. Trimming removed 7 bases from V and 0 bases from J; junction bases left unmatched: 8. This CDR3 comprises 16 residues. The data were produced by immunoSEQ multiplex PCR, yet TCRdb's version contains in-frame clones alone and is incomplete. Of approximately 300,000 clones listed, more than 75% were seen once; the top ten hold 10%. This receptor was taken from a woman younger than 30 who had recovered from COVID-19. The J gene is TRBJ1-1, the V gene TRBV2; 10 bases line up with TRBD1. The sequenced material came from PBMCs or T cells enriched from blood (not recorded which). CDR3 nucleotides: TGTGCCAGCACGAGGAGGACAGGGGGGATGAACACTGAAGCTTTCTTT. This gives the protein CASTRRTGGMNTEAFF.